The following is a TCR beta chain sequence with its context. This record comes from a study of regulatory T cells in long-lasting Graves disease. Noted time point: newly diagnosed GD, antithyroid drugs for less than 3 months. Scientists built the TCR library using RNA that was extracted from PBMCs. Germline assignment: CDR1 SGHVS and CDR2 FQNEAQ. The junction had 10 bases not matched to a gene; V was cut back by 0 bases and J by 15 bases. This CDR3 comprises 14 residues. Through Arm-PCR of CDR3 regions and iRepertoire HTBI primers, TCR beta libraries were built. MiXCR, run by TCRdb on the multiplex PCR reads, gives a single entry per CDR3 protein. The table has over 500,000 distinct CDR3 sequences, less than 20% seen once. These sequences were also reported in another study, on T cells in Graves' hyperthyroidism and ophthalmopathy.

This clonotype originated in a woman in her twenties or thirties with Graves disease. This specimen was peripheral blood mononuclear cells (PBMCs), taken at new diagnosis, from a patient treated with antithyroid drugs. The J gene is TRBJ2-3, the V gene TRBV7-8; 9 bases are shared with TRBD1. In DNA form, the CDR3 reads TGTGCCAGCAGCTTAGCGGGGGAAACAGGGGGCCGATATTTT. Protein product: CASSLAGETGGRYF.